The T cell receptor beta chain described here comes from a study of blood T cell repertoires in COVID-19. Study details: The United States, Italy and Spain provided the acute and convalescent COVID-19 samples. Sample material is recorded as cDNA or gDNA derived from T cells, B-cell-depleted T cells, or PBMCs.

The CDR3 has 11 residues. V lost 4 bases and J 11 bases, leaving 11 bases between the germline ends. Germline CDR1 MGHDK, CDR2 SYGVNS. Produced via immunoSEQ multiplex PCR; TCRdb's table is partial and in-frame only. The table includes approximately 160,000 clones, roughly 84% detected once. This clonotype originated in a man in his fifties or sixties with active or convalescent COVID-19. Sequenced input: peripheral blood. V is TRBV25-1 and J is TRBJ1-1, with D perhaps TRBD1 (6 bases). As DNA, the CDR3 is TGTGCCAGCAGTGGGACAGTGCGCGCTTTCTTT. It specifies CASSGTVRAFF.